Following are 2 T cell receptor beta chains from one sample sequenced in a study of blood T cell repertoires in COVID-19. Sequencing was performed with immunoSEQ multiplex PCR; in TCRdb, only in-frame clones are kept and a portion is missing. The profile shows tens of thousands of clones, 85% to 90% of them singletons. Sequenced: peripheral blood. The receptors originated from a middle-aged man with acute or convalescent COVID-19.

This chain uses TRBV14 with TRBJ1-5; 8 nucleotides line up with TRBD1. Unmatched junction bases numbered 3, after V lost 2 bases and J lost 6 bases. The CDR3 covers 14 residues. Per the germline V gene, CDR1 is SGHDN and CDR2 is FVKESK. CDR3 in amino acids: CASSQSGGGQPQHF. Written as DNA, the CDR3 is TGTGCCAGCAGCCAATCAGGGGGCGGTCAGCCCCAGCATTTT.

CDR3 sequence reads: CASSHLGVAGNTIYF. CDR3 coding DNA: TGTGCCAGCAGCCATCTAGGGGTCGCTGGAAACACCATATATTTT. V is TRBV14 and J is TRBJ1-3; D may be TRBD1 (5 bases). From germline, CDR1 is SGHDN and CDR2 FVKESK. The CDR3 is made up of 15 amino acids. The germline V and J ends were trimmed by 3 bases and 2 bases, with 11 bases remaining between them.